The T cell receptor beta chain described here comes from a study of blood T cell repertoires in COVID-19. Using immunoSEQ multiplex PCR, the repertoire was profiled, and TCRdb retains in-frame clones only, with some absent. The table has around 40,000 clones, more than 75% seen once. The ends lost 0 bases at V and 6 bases at J; junction bases unmatched: 4. The CDR3 has 16 residues. Germline V gives CDR1 MGHRA, CDR2 YSYEKL. V and J are TRBV4-1 and TRBJ1-3; 11 bases line up with TRBD1. The TCR was taken from a man aged 40-49 years with COVID-19, enrolled during active disease. Sequenced sample: peripheral blood. CDR3 nucleotide sequence: TGCGCCAGCAGCCAAGATAGGACAGGGGGCGTAAACACCATATATTTT. Translation: CASSQDRTGGVNTIYF.